Listed below are T cell receptor beta chains from one sample, sequenced in a study of blood T cells in healthy people across ages. TCRdb reprocessed the 5' RACE reads via MiXCR and lists one record per CDR3 protein. The sample has over 950,000 distinct CDR3 sequences; about 53% are singletons. Sequenced input: blood. All receptors derive from a woman aged 60-70 years in good health. The CDR3 runs from the conserved cysteine through the conserved F or W. A D gene is named only where the DNA matches it firmly. Clone size, where shown, is once, few, many, or a class for clones that have expanded.

size: .
D: TRBD1
J: TRBJ1-5
V: TRBV12-3/TRBV12-4
CDR3: CASSLQGARGQPQHF
DNA: TGTGCCAGCAGCCTTCAGGGGGCCCGGGGTCAGCCCCAGCATTTT

size: .
D: .
J: TRBJ1-2
V: TRBV29-1
CDR3: CSGEQGGYTF
DNA: TGCAGCGGTGAGCAGGGTGGCTACACCTTC

size: few
D: TRBD1
J: TRBJ1-2
V: TRBV5-6
CDR3: CASSWPGQGSYGYTF
DNA: TGTGCCAGCAGCTGGCCGGGACAGGGAAGCTATGGCTACACCTTC

size: few
D: .
J: TRBJ2-6
V: TRBV6-2/TRBV6-3
CDR3: CASSPAGLSGANVLTF
DNA: TGTGCCAGCAGCCCGGCGGGCCTCTCTGGGGCCAACGTCCTGACTTTC

size: .
D: .
J: TRBJ1-1
V: TRBV4-3
CDR3: CASSQDSFKLAEAFF
DNA: TGCGCCAGCAGCCAAGATAGTTTTAAATTGGCTGAAGCTTTCTTT

size: .
D: TRBD2
J: TRBJ2-5
V: TRBV11-3
CDR3: CASSSGLADWETQYF
DNA: TGTGCCAGCAGCTCGGGACTAGCGGACTGGGAGACCCAGTACTTC

size: few
D: .
J: TRBJ2-5
V: TRBV12-3/TRBV12-4
CDR3: CASTMGEETQYF
DNA: TGTGCCAGCACTATGGGGGAAGAGACCCAGTACTTC

size: many
D: TRBD2
J: TRBJ2-3
V: TRBV12-3/TRBV12-4
CDR3: CASSPLAGVSHTQYF
DNA: TGTGCCAGCAGCCCATTAGCGGGAGTGTCTCATACGCAGTATTTT

size: .
D: .
J: TRBJ2-7
V: TRBV29-1
CDR3: CSVVVGPPPYEQYF
DNA: TGCAGCGTTGTGGTGGGGCCCCCCCCCTACGAGCAGTACTTC

size: .
D: .
J: TRBJ2-1
V: TRBV27
CDR3: CATNSFNEQFF
DNA: TGTGCCACCAACAGCTTTAATGAGCAGTTCTTC

size: .
D: TRBD1
J: TRBJ2-3
V: TRBV3-1
CDR3: CASSPDRAADTQYF
DNA: TGTGCCAGCAGCCCCGACAGGGCGGCAGATACGCAGTATTTT

size: .
D: TRBD1
J: TRBJ2-1
V: TRBV4-3
CDR3: CASSQIRQGRYNEQFF
DNA: TGCGCCAGCAGCCAGATCCGACAGGGACGGTACAATGAGCAGTTCTTC